Listed below are T cell receptor beta chains from one sample, sequenced in a study of early T cells in non-severe SARS-CoV-2 infection. One entry per CDR3 protein results from TCRdb running MiXCR on the 5' RACE reads. The table has more than 45,000 distinct CDR3 sequences, around 12% seen once. Source material: whole blood. These receptors all come from an adult who was a healthcare worker with PCR-confirmed SARS-CoV-2 infection or an uninfected control (not recorded which). CDR3s include the opening cysteine and the closing phenylalanine or tryptophan. D genes are given only for firm matches. Clone size, where shown, is once, few, many, or a class for clones that have expanded.

cdr3_nt: TGTGCCAGCAGCTCCGCCGGGAACTCTTATGAGCAGTTCTTC
cdr3_aa: CASSSAGNSYEQFF
v_call: TRBV7-6
clone_size: many
d_call: -
j_call: TRBJ2-1

cdr3_nt: TGTGCCAGCAGCAAGGGGACAGGGGAAAACTCCTACGAGCAGTACTTC
cdr3_aa: CASSKGTGENSYEQYF
v_call: TRBV21-1
clone_size: many
d_call: -
j_call: TRBJ2-7

cdr3_nt: TGTGCCAGCAGCGCTAGGGCAGTGGGTAATTCACCCCTCCACTTT
cdr3_aa: CASSARAVGNSPLHF
v_call: TRBV9
clone_size: few
d_call: -
j_call: TRBJ1-6

cdr3_nt: TGTGCCAGCAGCGGGGACGGGCAAGCTTTCTTT
cdr3_aa: CASSGDGQAFF
v_call: TRBV7-6
clone_size: few
d_call: -
j_call: TRBJ1-1

cdr3_nt: TGTGCCACGTCAAGTGTCGACAGAAACTACGAGCAGTACTTC
cdr3_aa: CATSSVDRNYEQYF
v_call: TRBV10-3
clone_size: -
d_call: -
j_call: TRBJ2-7

cdr3_nt: TGCGCCAGCAGCTTGGTAGCGCAAACATCCTACAATGAGCAGTTCTTC
cdr3_aa: CASSLVAQTSYNEQFF
v_call: TRBV5-1
clone_size: many
d_call: -
j_call: TRBJ2-1

cdr3_nt: TGTGCCACCAGTGACCCGAGGGGGGCTGACTATGGCTACACCTTC
cdr3_aa: CATSDPRGADYGYTF
v_call: TRBV24-1
clone_size: -
d_call: -
j_call: TRBJ1-2

cdr3_nt: TGTGCCAGTAGTATAAACAGTCAAGAGACCCAGTACTTC
cdr3_aa: CASSINSQETQYF
v_call: TRBV19
clone_size: many
d_call: -
j_call: TRBJ2-5

cdr3_nt: TGTGCCAGCAGTATACAGGCCCCCGCTGAAGCTTTCTTT
cdr3_aa: CASSIQAPAEAFF
v_call: TRBV6-2/TRBV6-3
clone_size: many
d_call: -
j_call: TRBJ1-1

cdr3_nt: TGTGCCAGCAGGGGACTAGCGGGAGTTGAGACCCAGTACTTC
cdr3_aa: CASRGLAGVETQYF
v_call: TRBV12-3/TRBV12-4
clone_size: few
d_call: TRBD2
j_call: TRBJ2-5

cdr3_nt: TGTGCCAGCAGCTTAAGGGCCCTGGGTGGTGAGACCCAGTACTTC
cdr3_aa: CASSLRALGGETQYF
v_call: TRBV5-6
clone_size: few
d_call: -
j_call: TRBJ2-5

cdr3_nt: TGTGCCAGCAGCGACAGACTAGCAAGTACGCAGTATTTT
cdr3_aa: CASSDRLASTQYF
v_call: TRBV2
clone_size: many
d_call: TRBD2
j_call: TRBJ2-3

cdr3_nt: TGTGCCATCAGTGAGGGGAACAGGGGGCGCGACACCGGGGAGCTGTTTTTT
cdr3_aa: CAISEGNRGRDTGELFF
v_call: TRBV10-3
clone_size: -
d_call: TRBD1
j_call: TRBJ2-2

cdr3_nt: TGTGCCAGCAGCACCCCCGAGGACAGGGGGGCAGATACGCAGTATTTT
cdr3_aa: CASSTPEDRGADTQYF
v_call: TRBV6-1
clone_size: many
d_call: TRBD1
j_call: TRBJ2-3

cdr3_nt: TGTGCCAGCAGTTTGACAGGGACTGGCTGCACCTTC
cdr3_aa: CASSLTGTGCTF
v_call: TRBV27
clone_size: -
d_call: TRBD1
j_call: TRBJ1-2

cdr3_nt: TGCGCCAGCAGACGAGGACAGGGAGGTATGGACTATGGCTACACCTTC
cdr3_aa: CASRRGQGGMDYGYTF
v_call: TRBV5-1
clone_size: few
d_call: TRBD1
j_call: TRBJ1-2

cdr3_nt: TGCAGTGCTTGGGGGGGGCTTGATACGCAGTATTTT
cdr3_aa: CSAWGGLDTQYF
v_call: TRBV20-1
clone_size: -
d_call: -
j_call: TRBJ2-3

cdr3_nt: TGTGCCTGGTCGCCCAGACAGGGCCATGGAGGCTACACCTTC
cdr3_aa: CAWSPRQGHGGYTF
v_call: TRBV30
clone_size: -
d_call: TRBD1
j_call: TRBJ1-2

cdr3_nt: TGCAGTGCTAGATCCCCGGGACAGGGAGCCAAAAACATTCAGTACTTC
cdr3_aa: CSARSPGQGAKNIQYF
v_call: TRBV20-1
clone_size: -
d_call: TRBD1
j_call: TRBJ2-4

cdr3_nt: TGTGCCAGCAGCCCCGGAGTTGCAACTAATGAAAAACTGTTTTTT
cdr3_aa: CASSPGVATNEKLFF
v_call: TRBV13
clone_size: -
d_call: -
j_call: TRBJ1-4

cdr3_nt: TGCAGTGCTCAGACTGATGAGCAGTACTTC
cdr3_aa: CSAQTDEQYF
v_call: TRBV20-1
clone_size: -
d_call: -
j_call: TRBJ2-7

cdr3_nt: TGTGCCAGCAGTTTCCGCGGGGTCGGGGAGCTGTTTTTT
cdr3_aa: CASSFRGVGELFF
v_call: TRBV12-3/TRBV12-4
clone_size: -
d_call: -
j_call: TRBJ2-2

cdr3_nt: TGCAGCGTCAGATCCGGGACGACCACAGATACGCAGTATTTT
cdr3_aa: CSVRSGTTTDTQYF
v_call: TRBV29-1
clone_size: -
d_call: -
j_call: TRBJ2-3

cdr3_nt: TGTGCCAGCAGCCGGCGGGTCCAGGCGGGCTACACCTTC
cdr3_aa: CASSRRVQAGYTF
v_call: TRBV7-8
clone_size: few
d_call: -
j_call: TRBJ1-2

cdr3_nt: TGTGCCAGCAGTCCCTCTAGCGGGAGAGTGTTCGAGCAGTACTTC
cdr3_aa: CASSPSSGRVFEQYF
v_call: TRBV28
clone_size: many
d_call: TRBD2
j_call: TRBJ2-7

cdr3_nt: TGTGCCAGCAGCCAATTTACAGGGCAGGACACCGGGGAGCTGTTTTTT
cdr3_aa: CASSQFTGQDTGELFF
v_call: TRBV14
clone_size: few
d_call: -
j_call: TRBJ2-2

cdr3_nt: TGTGCCAGCAGTCCAGGTCCTAATCAGCCCCAGCATTTT
cdr3_aa: CASSPGPNQPQHF
v_call: TRBV12-3/TRBV12-4
clone_size: -
d_call: -
j_call: TRBJ1-5

cdr3_nt: TGTGCCAGCAGCTCCCTCACGGGGCCATTGGGCAATCAGCCCCAGCATTTT
cdr3_aa: CASSSLTGPLGNQPQHF
v_call: TRBV7-9
clone_size: many
d_call: -
j_call: TRBJ1-5

cdr3_nt: TGTGCCAGCAGCTCCGACAGGGACCAGGAAAAACTGTTTTTT
cdr3_aa: CASSSDRDQEKLFF
v_call: TRBV7-9
clone_size: many
d_call: TRBD1
j_call: TRBJ1-4

cdr3_nt: TGCGCCAGCAGCCCTCAAGGGACAGGGAATGAAAAACTGTTTTTT
cdr3_aa: CASSPQGTGNEKLFF
v_call: TRBV5-1
clone_size: few
d_call: TRBD1
j_call: TRBJ1-4

cdr3_nt: TGCGCCAGCAGTGAAGGATACACCATATATTTT
cdr3_aa: CASSEGYTIYF
v_call: TRBV10-1
clone_size: few
d_call: -
j_call: TRBJ1-3

cdr3_nt: TGTGCCAGCAGCTTAGCGGAACGTTGGACTAGCGGGGGGCACACCGGGGAGCTGTTTTTT
cdr3_aa: CASSLAERWTSGGHTGELFF
v_call: TRBV7-9
clone_size: many
d_call: TRBD2
j_call: TRBJ2-2

cdr3_nt: TGTGCCAGCCACGGAGCCAGGTCAACGCGGGAGCAGTACTTC
cdr3_aa: CASHGARSTREQYF
v_call: TRBV6-2/TRBV6-3
clone_size: medium-sized
d_call: -
j_call: TRBJ2-7

cdr3_nt: TGTGCCAGCAGCGGGGGCTCCTGGGGGAATTCACCCCTCCATTTT
cdr3_aa: CASSGGSWGNSPLHF
v_call: TRBV9
clone_size: -
d_call: -
j_call: TRBJ1-6

cdr3_nt: TGTGCCAGTGAAATAGCCGGGGAAGGGAGCCACGAGCAGTACTTC
cdr3_aa: CASEIAGEGSHEQYF
v_call: TRBV6-1
clone_size: many
d_call: -
j_call: TRBJ2-7

cdr3_nt: TGCAGTGCTAGACCCCTTGAGGGTCGCTCCTACAATGAGCAGTTCTTC
cdr3_aa: CSARPLEGRSYNEQFF
v_call: TRBV20-1
clone_size: -
d_call: -
j_call: TRBJ2-1

cdr3_nt: TGTGCCAGCAGTACGACCTCGACAGTCTATAATTCACCCCTCCACTTT
cdr3_aa: CASSTTSTVYNSPLHF
v_call: TRBV6-5
clone_size: -
d_call: -
j_call: TRBJ1-6

cdr3_nt: TGTGCCAGCAGATACCCTAGCGGGAGAATTTTCCGGGAGACCCAGTACTTC
cdr3_aa: CASRYPSGRIFRETQYF
v_call: TRBV6-6
clone_size: -
d_call: TRBD2
j_call: TRBJ2-5

cdr3_nt: TGTGCCAGGCAGCAGAAATATAATTCACCCCTCCACTTT
cdr3_aa: CARQQKYNSPLHF
v_call: TRBV2
clone_size: many
d_call: -
j_call: TRBJ1-6

cdr3_nt: TGTGCCAGCTCACCATCAACGGCCGCGTCTTCTGGCACAGATACGCAGTATTTT
cdr3_aa: CASSPSTAASSGTDTQYF
v_call: TRBV18
clone_size: -
d_call: -
j_call: TRBJ2-3

cdr3_nt: TGTGCCAGCAGCTTTCAGACGTTAGGGGCTGGGACAGATACGCAGTATTTT
cdr3_aa: CASSFQTLGAGTDTQYF
v_call: TRBV11-2
clone_size: -
d_call: -
j_call: TRBJ2-3